Listed below are T cell receptor beta chains from one sample, sequenced in a study of blood T cell repertoires in COVID-19. This table comes from immunoSEQ multiplex PCR, and its TCRdb copy is limited to in-frame clones, with some not included. Of approximately 230,000 clones listed, just over 85% are singletons. Input material: PBMCs or T cells enriched from blood (not recorded which). Source of these receptors: a woman between 45 and 60 years old with acute COVID-19. CDR3s include the opening cysteine and the closing phenylalanine or tryptophan. Each record gives: J gene, V gene, clone size, CDR3 protein. The size field is filled for only some rows; it gives once, few, many or a size class.

J gene: TRBJ2-7; V gene: TRBV5-1; clone size: .; CDR3 protein: CASSFGSGVLSEQYF
J gene: TRBJ2-3; V gene: TRBV20-1; clone size: .; CDR3 protein: CSASLGGRDTQYF
J gene: TRBJ1-1; V gene: TRBV28; clone size: .; CDR3 protein: CASTLLTSNTEAFF
J gene: TRBJ2-1; V gene: TRBV15; clone size: .; CDR3 protein: CATSRDPSTSGPTYNEQFF
J gene: TRBJ2-1; V gene: TRBV21-1; clone size: once; CDR3 protein: CASIDGTSGNPSYNEQFF
J gene: TRBJ2-6; V gene: TRBV7-9; clone size: .; CDR3 protein: CASSPRQDRPPSGANVLTF
J gene: TRBJ2-1; V gene: TRBV27; clone size: .; CDR3 protein: CASSLQGGSNNEQFF
J gene: TRBJ1-3; V gene: TRBV7-6; clone size: once; CDR3 protein: CASSPAARKDGNTIYF
J gene: TRBJ1-1; V gene: TRBV24-1; clone size: .; CDR3 protein: CATSDRSQDTEAFF
J gene: TRBJ2-3; V gene: TRBV11-2; clone size: .; CDR3 protein: CASSFPPSVYF
J gene: TRBJ2-7; V gene: TRBV4-1; clone size: .; CDR3 protein: CASSQDVMDFYEQYF
J gene: TRBJ2-3; V gene: TRBV5-1; clone size: .; CDR3 protein: CASSPPLLADTDTQYF
J gene: TRBJ1-4; V gene: TRBV5-6; clone size: .; CDR3 protein: CASSLGTGGPKGSNEKLFF
J gene: TRBJ2-2; V gene: TRBV3-1/TRBV3-2; clone size: .; CDR3 protein: CASSRGLANGELFF
J gene: TRBJ2-5; V gene: TRBV25-1; clone size: .; CDR3 protein: CASSDLRGLQETQYF
J gene: TRBJ1-2; V gene: TRBV7-2; clone size: .; CDR3 protein: CASSPQGAEGYTF
J gene: TRBJ2-5; V gene: TRBV2; clone size: .; CDR3 protein: CASSKQGPQETQYF
J gene: TRBJ1-1; V gene: TRBV27; clone size: .; CDR3 protein: CASSFGRGRGNTEAFF
J gene: TRBJ2-1; V gene: TRBV5-1; clone size: .; CDR3 protein: CASSKRSTGDEQFF
J gene: TRBJ1-2; V gene: TRBV28; clone size: .; CDR3 protein: CASTDRVSGYTF
J gene: TRBJ2-7; V gene: TRBV18; clone size: .; CDR3 protein: CASSLRTSGSNEQYF
J gene: TRBJ1-5; V gene: TRBV4-1; clone size: .; CDR3 protein: CASSRAGTGNQPQHF
J gene: TRBJ1-3; V gene: TRBV11-3; clone size: .; CDR3 protein: CASSLGPGTGESGNTIYF
J gene: TRBJ1-4; V gene: TRBV25-1; clone size: .; CDR3 protein: CASSETRDRGISESFF
J gene: TRBJ2-1; V gene: TRBV27; clone size: .; CDR3 protein: CASSYLSGLAGDEQFF
J gene: TRBJ2-7; V gene: TRBV28; clone size: .; CDR3 protein: CASSLMGSHEQYF
J gene: TRBJ2-2; V gene: TRBV13; clone size: once; CDR3 protein: CASSLEGGTATGELFF
J gene: TRBJ2-7; V gene: TRBV3-1/TRBV3-2; clone size: once; CDR3 protein: CASSLGQVPLSNEQYF
J gene: TRBJ2-1; V gene: TRBV28; clone size: .; CDR3 protein: CASKTTPGLGRNEQFF
J gene: TRBJ2-3; V gene: TRBV25-1; clone size: .; CDR3 protein: CASSDRGTYTQYF
J gene: TRBJ1-2; V gene: TRBV29-1; clone size: .; CDR3 protein: CSVEEGRRLSYGYTF
J gene: TRBJ2-1; V gene: TRBV27; clone size: .; CDR3 protein: CASSPQGQYNEQFF
J gene: TRBJ2-2; V gene: TRBV5-1; clone size: .; CDR3 protein: CASSLVLAGWRTGELFF
J gene: TRBJ1-2; V gene: TRBV5-1; clone size: .; CDR3 protein: CASSLGAAGSYGYTF
J gene: TRBJ1-1; V gene: TRBV28; clone size: once; CDR3 protein: CASSSEWTEAFF
J gene: TRBJ2-1; V gene: TRBV3-1/TRBV3-2; clone size: .; CDR3 protein: CASSQDLYLSSYNEQFF
J gene: TRBJ1-1; V gene: TRBV7-9; clone size: .; CDR3 protein: CASSLPGQATHEAFF
J gene: TRBJ1-4; V gene: TRBV18; clone size: once; CDR3 protein: CASSPLPGVGEKLFF
J gene: TRBJ2-7; V gene: TRBV18; clone size: once; CDR3 protein: CASSPNGYEQYF
J gene: TRBJ2-1; V gene: TRBV13; clone size: .; CDR3 protein: CASSPTGICSYNEQFF
J gene: TRBJ1-4; V gene: TRBV12-3/TRBV12-4; clone size: .; CDR3 protein: CASSPTGVEKLFF
J gene: TRBJ1-1; V gene: TRBV28; clone size: .; CDR3 protein: CASSLNRGWAF
J gene: TRBJ1-2; V gene: TRBV6-4; clone size: .; CDR3 protein: CASSPEQGRSYGYTF
J gene: TRBJ2-7; V gene: TRBV18; clone size: .; CDR3 protein: CASSPLRTSGSTTSYEQYF
J gene: TRBJ1-1; V gene: TRBV29-1; clone size: .; CDR3 protein: CSVGPGHKNTEAFF